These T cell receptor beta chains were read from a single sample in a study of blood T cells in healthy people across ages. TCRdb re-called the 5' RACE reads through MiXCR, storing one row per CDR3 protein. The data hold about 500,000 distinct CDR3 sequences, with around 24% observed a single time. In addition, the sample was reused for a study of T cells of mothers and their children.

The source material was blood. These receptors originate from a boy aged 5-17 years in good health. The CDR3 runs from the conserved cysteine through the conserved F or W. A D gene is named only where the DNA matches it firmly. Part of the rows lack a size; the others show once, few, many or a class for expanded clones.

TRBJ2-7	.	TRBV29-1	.	TGCAGCGTCGCTGACGGGTCCTACGAGCAGTACTTC	CSVADGSYEQYF
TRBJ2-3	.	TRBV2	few	TGTGCCAGCAGTGGGGGAGGAGGTCCCCAAGACCTGGTGAAGCAGTATTTT	CASSGGGGPQDLVKQYF
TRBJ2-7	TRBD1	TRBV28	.	TGTGCCAGCAGATCCCTCCCCGGGACAGGGTTTAAATTATACGAGCAGTACTTC	CASRSLPGTGFKLYEQYF
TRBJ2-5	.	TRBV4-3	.	TGCGCCAGCAGCCAAGGACAGGCCCCGAGGGAGACCCAGTACTTC	CASSQGQAPRETQYF
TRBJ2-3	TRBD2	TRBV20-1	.	TGCAGTGCTAGACGCGGACTAGCGTCGTACTCCTCCCTCGTGGATACGCAGTATTTT	CSARRGLASYSSLVDTQYF
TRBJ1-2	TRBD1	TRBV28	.	TGTGCCAGCAGGGGCTCCCCGGGACAGGGAGATGGCTACACCTTC	CASRGSPGQGDGYTF
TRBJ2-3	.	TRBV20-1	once	TGCAGTGCTAGAGATCGAAGCGGAAGCACAGATACGCAGTATTTT	CSARDRSGSTDTQYF
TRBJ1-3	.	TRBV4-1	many	TGCGCCAGCAGCCAAGATCCGTCCACGCGCGCTGGAAACACCATATATTTT	CASSQDPSTRAGNTIYF
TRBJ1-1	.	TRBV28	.	TGTGCCAGCAGTTTATCAGGGAGCGCTGAAGCTTTCTTT	CASSLSGSAEAFF
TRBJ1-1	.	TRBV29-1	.	TGCAGCGTCACTAGGACACCAAACACTGAAGCTTTCTTT	CSVTRTPNTEAFF
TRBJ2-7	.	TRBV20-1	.	TGCAGTGCTAGAGAGGTGGTCCGTGGGTACGAGCAGTACTTC	CSAREVVRGYEQYF
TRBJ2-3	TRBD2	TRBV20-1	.	TGCAGTGCTAGGAGGGTCCGAGCGGGAACCACAGATACGCAGTATTTT	CSARRVRAGTTDTQYF
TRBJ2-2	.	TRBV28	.	TGTGCCAGCAGTTTAGCCGGGAGTCAGAGCGGGGAGCTGTTTTTT	CASSLAGSQSGELFF
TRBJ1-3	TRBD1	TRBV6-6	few	TGTGCCAGCAGCTCCCGGGACAGCACCTCTGGAAACACCATATATTTT	CASSSRDSTSGNTIYF
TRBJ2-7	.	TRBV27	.	TGTGCCAGCAGTTTATCGAGGCGGGTTTACGAGCAGTACTTC	CASSLSRRVYEQYF
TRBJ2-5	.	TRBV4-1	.	TGCGCCAGCAGCCAAGTTGCGGTCCCAGGGACCCAGTACTTC	CASSQVAVPGTQYF
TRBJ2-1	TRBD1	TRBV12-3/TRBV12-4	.	TGTGCCAGCAGTCCAGGACAGGTTCTTGACCATACCAATGAGCAGTTCTTC	CASSPGQVLDHTNEQFF
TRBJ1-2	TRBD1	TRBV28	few	TGTGCCAGCAGAGTCGGACAGGCCTATGACTACACCTTC	CASRVGQAYDYTF
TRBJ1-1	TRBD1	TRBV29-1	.	TGCAGCGACGGGACAGGAGGGAACACTGAAGCTTTCTTT	CSDGTGGNTEAFF
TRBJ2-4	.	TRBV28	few	TGTGCCAGCAGTCTAGGGACTCTGAACATTCAGTACTTC	CASSLGTLNIQYF